Listed below are T cell receptor beta chains from one sample, sequenced in a study of PD-1 blockade in mismatch repair-deficient tumors. Sequencing was performed with immunoSEQ multiplex PCR; in TCRdb, only in-frame clones are kept and a portion is missing. The sample lists 15,000 or so clones, around 82% seen once, with 3.4% in the top ten. Sequenced material: PBMCs, taken 4 weeks after starting pembrolizumab. Receptors originate from an adult with mismatch repair-deficient cancer. CDR3s include the opening cysteine and the closing phenylalanine or tryptophan. D genes are given only for firm matches. For some rows the clone size is stated as once, few or many, or as a class when expanded; others skip it.

cdr3_nt	cdr3_aa	d_call	v_call	j_call	clone_size
TGTGCCAGCAGCTTGGTCCAGGGGGCCGGAGAGACCCAGTACTTC	CASSLVQGAGETQYF	TRBD1	TRBV5-4	TRBJ2-5	-
TGTGCCAGCAGCCCCGCGGGGGGGGAGCAGTTCTTC	CASSPAGGEQFF	TRBD2	TRBV5-8	TRBJ2-1	-
TGTGCCACTTCGTCCTACGAGCAGTACTTC	CATSSYEQYF	-	TRBV27	TRBJ2-7	few
TGTGCTAGTGGTTTGGCATCCGGGACAGCCTATTCCTACGAGCAGTACTTC	CASGLASGTAYSYEQYF	TRBD1	TRBV12-5	TRBJ2-7	-
TGTGCCAGCTCACAGTCCCAGGGGGCACGGAACACTGAAGCTTTCTTT	CASSQSQGARNTEAFF	TRBD1	TRBV18	TRBJ1-1	-
TGTGCCAGCAGTAAGGGACAGGGGGCCGGGGAGACCCAGTACTTC	CASSKGQGAGETQYF	TRBD1	TRBV6-1	TRBJ2-5	-
TGTGCCATCAGACATGCGAACACCGGGGAGCTGTTTTTT	CAIRHANTGELFF	-	TRBV10-3	TRBJ2-2	-
TGTGCCAGCAGCCAAGATGTCCGCGTCTATGGCTACACCTTC	CASSQDVRVYGYTF	-	TRBV4-2	TRBJ1-2	-
TGTGCCAGCAGTGCGAGACAGGGGGCGGTCTCTGAAGCTTTCTTT	CASSARQGAVSEAFF	TRBD1	TRBV28	TRBJ1-1	-
TGTGCCAGCTCACCACCGGGACTAGCGGGAGAGACCCAGTACTTC	CASSPPGLAGETQYF	TRBD2	TRBV18	TRBJ2-5	-
TGTGCCAGCAGCTTGGGAGCGGGAGGATACAATGAGCAGTTCTTC	CASSLGAGGYNEQFF	TRBD2	TRBV5-4	TRBJ2-1	-
TGTGCCAGTAGTACACGGACAGGGGGTTTCTACGAGCAGTACTTC	CASSTRTGGFYEQYF	TRBD1	TRBV19	TRBJ2-7	-
TGTGCCTGGAGTGTAACAGGGGCTAATTCACCCCTCCACTTT	CAWSVTGANSPLHF	TRBD1	TRBV30	TRBJ1-6	-
TGTGCCAGCAGTTTATCGGGAGGCGGACCTGAAGCTTTCTTT	CASSLSGGGPEAFF	-	TRBV27	TRBJ1-1	-
TGTGCCAGCAGCAGGGGGGGGTTTAGCCAAGAGACCCAGTACTTC	CASSRGGFSQETQYF	-	TRBV9	TRBJ2-5	-
TGTGCCAGCAGCCGGAGGCAGAATGAAAAACTGTTTTTT	CASSRRQNEKLFF	-	TRBV9	TRBJ1-4	-
TGCGCCAGCAGCTCGAGTCCCGGGACAGGGTCGGAAGCTTTCTTT	CASSSSPGTGSEAFF	TRBD1	TRBV5-1	TRBJ1-1	-
TGTGCCAGCAGCTCCCCAGGGAGGGGCTTTGAAAAACTGTTTTTT	CASSSPGRGFEKLFF	-	TRBV7-9	TRBJ1-4	once
TGTGCCTGGAGCCAATCCGGGGGCTCCTATAATTCACCCCTCCACTTT	CAWSQSGGSYNSPLHF	-	TRBV30	TRBJ1-6	-
TGCAGCGTGAGCGGGAGTTACAATGAGCAGTTCTTC	CSVSGSYNEQFF	TRBD2	TRBV29-1	TRBJ2-1	-